This passage covers 15 T cell receptor beta chains from one sample sequenced in a study of molecular identifiers for immune sequencing clone quantification. TCRdb independently ran MiXCR on the PCR reads; one entry per CDR3 protein. The repertoire holds some 590,000 distinct CDR3 sequences, 25% seen once, with roughly 0.83% in the top ten. Specimen: naive CD8+ T cells from blood, with Jurkat cell RNA spiked in. Subset reported: FACS-sorted CD8+CD4-CCR7+CD45RA+ naive T cells. The receptors were sampled from a human donor in good health. Some libraries in this study had Jurkat cell RNA spiked in.

Here the CDR3 DNA reads TGTGCCAGCTCACCGAGACAGGGGGCGGCGAGGCAGTACTTC. Encoded protein: CASSPRQGAARQYF. This sequence joins TRBV6-5 and TRBJ2-7; 10 positions match TRBD1. CDR1 and CDR2 from the germline V gene are MNHEY and SVGAGI. Trimming at V came to 8 bases and at J to 9 bases, leaving 13 bases not matched to a gene. CDR3 length: 14 amino acids.

V and J are TRBV6-5 and TRBJ2-5, with TRBD1 as a possible D gene (5 bases). The germline V gene has CDR1 MNHEY and CDR2 SVGAGI. The CDR3 spans 14 residues. V was clipped by 6 bases and J by 0 bases, with 11 bases between them. The chain's CDR3 is CASSPTTDQETQYF. CDR3 DNA: TGTGCCAGCAGCCCAACGACAGACCAAGAGACCCAGTACTTC.

The rearrangement links TRBV21-1 to TRBJ2-1; TRBD1 is taken as the D call from the table, unchecked against the DNA. TRBV21-1 has pseudogene status. The CDR3 sequence is 17 residues long. CDR3 residues: CASSKEERDAINNEQFF. Here the CDR3 DNA reads TGTGCCAGCAGCAAGGAGGAGAGGGACGCGATAAACAATGAGCAGTTCTTC.

On this clonotype: Being one base from a much bigger clone, this may be a read error. This chain connects TRBV4-3 to TRBJ2-1, with 9 bases identical to TRBD1. The germline gives CDR1 LGHNA, CDR2 YSLEER. This CDR3 has 16 residues. The CDR3 loop reads CASSKDTGGRLNEQFF. Here the CDR3 DNA reads TGCGCCAGCAGCAAAGATACAGGGGGCCGATTGAATGAGCAGTTCTTC.

The chain carries TRBV27 and TRBJ2-3, with D possibly matching TRBD2 (7 bases). Germline lookup yields CDR1 MNHEY and CDR2 SMNVEV (reference sequence). There are 16 residues in the CDR3. The germline V and J ends were trimmed by 5 bases and 2 bases, with 17 bases remaining between them. CDR3 nucleotides: TGTGCCAGCAGTCCCGGGGGGCCGAGATCCACAGATACGCAGTATTTT. It is translated as CASSPGGPRSTDTQYF.

About this clonotype itself: Germline is not matched at one junction end, which may reflect a read error. The genes are TRBV2 and TRBJ1-5; 9 bases line up with TRBD1. The CDR3 has 18 residues. Germline V lookup: CDR1 SNHLY, CDR2 FYNNEI. The DNA for the CDR3 is TGTGCCAGCAGTGAAGTGGTATTAGGGACAGGGCCTGATCAGCCCAAGCATTTT. This codes for CASSEVVLGTGPDQPKHF.

Comments on this clonotype: A much larger clonotype is one base distant, so this may be a read error. V and J are TRBV20-1 and TRBJ2-2; D is possibly TRBD2 (6 bases). Per the germline V gene, CDR1 is DFQATT and CDR2 is SNEGSKA (reference sequence). Between the trimmed V and J ends, which lost 1 base and 6 bases, there was a span of 21 bases. The CDR3 has 17 amino acids. The chain's CDR3 is CSARVSFRGRTAGELFF. The CDR3 nucleotides are TGCAGTGCTAGAGTCTCTTTTCGGGGGAGAACGGCCGGGGAGCTGTTTTTT.

This clonotype was recorded at least ten times. This CDR3 is CASSEGFPGRTDSGANVLTF. CDR3 bases: TGTGCCAGCAGTGAGGGGTTTCCGGGACGGACAGACTCTGGGGCCAACGTCCTGACTTTC. The chain has TRBV6-1 and TRBJ2-6, with D tentatively TRBD1 (6 bases). Germline values: CDR1 MNHNS, CDR2 SASEGT. This CDR3 is built from 20 residues. Trimming cost V 3 bases and J 0 bases, with 21 bases left between them.

This clonotype was observed a few times. The chain employs TRBV10-3 and TRBJ2-7, with no clear D. Trimming stripped 4 bases from V and 2 bases from J, with 9 bases between. Per the germline V gene, CDR1 is ENHRY and CDR2 is SYGVKD. CDR3 length: 13 amino acids. The CDR3 loop reads CAISVNPTYEQYF. CDR3 coding DNA: TGTGCCATCAGTGTTAACCCTACCTACGAGCAGTACTTC.

This clonotype occurred once. This sequence may be a read error, since a much larger clone differs from it by one base. The chain joins TRBV5-1 to TRBJ1-1; D is unresolved. Trimming cost V 5 bases and J 1 base, with 9 bases left between them. There are 13 residues in the CDR3. Germline CDR1 is SGHRS and CDR2 is YFSETQ. In DNA form, the CDR3 reads TGCGCCAGCAGGCACAACCAGAACACTGAAGCTTTCTTT. This sequence encodes CASRHNQNTEAFF.

On this clonotype: Germline and junction disagree at one end, which may indicate a read error. This rearrangement joins TRBV5-1 to TRBJ2-2; D is perhaps TRBD1 (5 bases). The CDR3 consists of 15 residues. Germline CDR1 reads SGHRS; CDR2 reads YFSETQ. DNA of the CDR3: TGCGCCAACAGCCCACTCAGGGAAAACACCGGGGAGCTGTTTTTT. Encoded protein: CANSPLRENTGELFF.

This clonotype was recorded at least ten times. V usage is TRBV27 and J usage is TRBJ2-3; no firm D call. Germline CDR1 reads MNHEY; CDR2 reads SMNVEV (reference sequence). V was pared by 2 bases and J by 4 bases, with 7 bases between. The CDR3 has 13 amino acids. The CDR3 here is CASSLSPSDTQYF. For the CDR3, the DNA is TGTGCCAGCAGTTTAAGCCCGTCAGATACGCAGTATTTT.

The chain recombines TRBV30 with TRBJ2-4; D not resolved. CDR1 is GTSNPN, CDR2 SVGIG, per germline (reference sequence). V dropped 2 bases and J dropped 0 bases, with 11 bases sitting between them. The CDR3 has 15 residues. DNA of the CDR3: TGTGCCTGGAGTTTTCAGGAAACAGCCAAAAACATTCAGTACTTC. It encodes CAWSFQETAKNIQYF.

This clonotype was counted only a few times. The gene calls are TRBV20-1 and TRBJ2-7, with 7 bases lining up with TRBD2. Per germline, CDR1 DFQATT and CDR2 SNEGSKA (reference sequence). The length of the CDR3 is 15 residues. Germline trimming cut 6 bases from V and 6 bases from J; bases unmatched to any gene: 17. CDR3 bases: TGCAGTGCCCATAACTGGGCTAGCGGAAATGGCGAGCAGTACTTC. Its protein is CSAHNWASGNGEQYF.

This clonotype was found a few times. The V and J genes are TRBV7-9 and TRBJ2-2; 8 nucleotides match TRBD1. After removal of 0 bases from V and 6 bases from J, the junction contained 6 bases not matched to a gene. CDR1 is SEHNR, CDR2 FQNEAQ, per germline (reference sequence). This CDR3 is built from 16 residues. CDR3 in DNA: TGTGCCAGCAGCTTAGCGGCATGGACAGGGCCCGGGGAGCTGTTTTTT. This encodes CASSLAAWTGPGELFF.